This TCR beta chain was observed in a study of blood T cell repertoires in COVID-19. Looking at the study overall: The United States, Italy and Spain were the sources of the acute and convalescent COVID-19 samples. T cells, B-cell-depleted T cells, or PBMCs provided the cDNA or gDNA that served as material.

Authors' methods: Quantification of nucleated cells was approximated via reference gene primer amplification. This table comes from immunoSEQ multiplex PCR, and its TCRdb copy is limited to in-frame clones, with some not included. V and J calls and clone size are copied from that table; D and trimming were computed from the DNA. The table lists roughly 120,000 clones, 90% of them singletons. The CDR3 is made up of 17 amino acids. The ends were cut back, 1 base at V and 2 bases at J, with 15 bases in the middle. CDR1 is MGHRA and CDR2 is YSYEKL in the germline V gene. Sequenced material: peripheral blood. This chain uses TRBV4-1 with TRBJ1-5, with D tentatively TRBD1 (6 bases). This TCR was recovered from a human donor with active COVID-19. The donor label of this sample is uncertain. DNA for the CDR3: TGCGCCAGCAGCCAAGGAGGGACACTGGGCCGCAATCAGCCCCAGCATTTT. This translates into CASSQGGTLGRNQPQHF.